This TCR beta chain derives from a study of blood T cell repertoires in COVID-19. How the authors handled the data: Scientists estimated how many nucleated cells there were by amplifying reference gene primers. Profiling relied on immunoSEQ multiplex PCR, and the TCRdb table lists in-frame clones only, not all of them. V, J and clone size are those of that table, while D and trimming were read from the DNA. The sample carries 150,000 or so clones, around four fifths recorded once. This CDR3 comprises 15 residues. V was trimmed by 4 bases and J by 7 bases, leaving 20 bases between them. CDR1 MNHEY and CDR2 SMNVEV come from the germline V gene (reference sequence).

This chain joins TRBV27 and TRBJ2-7; TRBD2 might be the D (5 bases). The sample was PBMCs or T cells enriched from blood (not recorded which). This clonotype originated in a man between 65 and 80 years old who had been exposed to COVID-19. This chain's CDR3 is CASSSAFTPTGEQYF. The CDR3 DNA follows: TGTGCCAGCAGTTCGGCCTTTACCCCTACGGGGGAGCAGTACTTC.